This is a list of T cell receptor beta chains from one sample in a study of memory CD4+ T cells and cytomegalovirus serostatus. Sequenced by immunoSEQ multiplex PCR; TCRdb stores in-frame clones only, minus some. The sample holds over 35,000 clones, 78% seen once. The sequenced sample consisted of memory CD4+ T cells from blood. The origin of the receptors is an adult in good health and CMV-seronegative. Both conserved end residues are part of each CDR3. D genes are given only for firm matches. Clone size is stated in some rows and not others, as once, few, many or a class when expanded.

clone size | D gene | J gene | V gene | CDR3 DNA | CDR3 protein
few | . | TRBJ1-2 | TRBV20-1 | TGCAGTCCCGCGTCGGTTGGCTACACCTTC | CSPASVGYTF
. | . | TRBJ2-1 | TRBV9 | TGTGCCAGCAGCGTAGCTGGCAGCCTCAGCGCCGCCTCCTACAATGAGCAGTTCTTC | CASSVAGSLSAASYNEQFF
. | TRBD1 | TRBJ1-4 | TRBV19 | TGTGCCACCCGACCGACAGGGGCCGGGGAAAAACTGTTTTTT | CATRPTGAGEKLFF
. | TRBD2 | TRBJ2-3 | TRBV6-5 | TGTGCCAGCAGTGGGAGGGGAGGGAGCACAGATACGCAGTATTTT | CASSGRGGSTDTQYF
. | . | TRBJ2-1 | TRBV6-6 | TGTGCCAGCAGCATAGTGGGGAATGAGCAGTTCTTC | CASSIVGNEQFF
. | TRBD2 | TRBJ2-3 | TRBV5-1 | TGCGCCAGCAGCTTCCTAGCGGGGACCGACACAGATACGCAGTATTTT | CASSFLAGTDTDTQYF
. | . | TRBJ1-1 | TRBV7-2 | TGTGCCAGCAGCAGGGTGGGGGGGGCCGGGACTGAAGCTTTCTTT | CASSRVGGAGTEAFF
once | TRBD2 | TRBJ2-1 | TRBV9 | TGTGCCAGCAGCGCCCCGGGTGCGGGGGCCTACAATGAGCAGTTCTTC | CASSAPGAGAYNEQFF
once | TRBD1 | TRBJ2-5 | TRBV19 | TGTGCCAGTAGTGCCTCTCAACCCGGGACAGGTCGAAGAGAGACCCAGTACTTC | CASSASQPGTGRRETQYF
. | . | TRBJ1-4 | TRBV10-3 | TGTGCCATCAGTGAGTCGTCAGGACAAGGTGAAAAACTGTTTTTT | CAISESSGQGEKLFF
. | . | TRBJ1-3 | TRBV10-1 | TGCGCCAGCAGTGAGTCAGGGGTTAGCTCTGGAAACACCATATATTTT | CASSESGVSSGNTIYF
few | . | TRBJ2-1 | TRBV2 | TGTGCCAGCAGCCTCAGGGACCACCTTAGTAGTGAGCAGTTCTTC | CASSLRDHLSSEQFF
. | . | TRBJ1-5 | TRBV4-2 | TGTGCCAGCAGCTTTGAGGGAAATCAGCCCCAGCATTTT | CASSFEGNQPQHF
. | . | TRBJ1-5 | TRBV5-5 | TGTGCCAGCAGCTTGGGGTTCAGGGCTGGGAATCAGCCCCAGCATTTT | CASSLGFRAGNQPQHF
. | TRBD2 | TRBJ2-7 | TRBV7-6 | TGTGCCAGCAGCCGGCTAGCGGGGAACTCCTACGAGCAGTACTTC | CASSRLAGNSYEQYF
. | . | TRBJ2-1 | TRBV28 | TGTGCCAGCAGTTTAATCGGGGGGCAGTTCTTC | CASSLIGGQFF
once | . | TRBJ2-1 | TRBV5-4 | TGTGCCAGCAGCTTGTATTACAATGAGCAGTTCTTC | CASSLYYNEQFF
. | TRBD1 | TRBJ1-1 | TRBV27 | TGTGCCAGCAGTTTATCGCTCGGACAGGGGGCTGGCACTGAAGCTTTCTTT | CASSLSLGQGAGTEAFF
. | TRBD2 | TRBJ2-6 | TRBV7-9 | TGTGCCAGCAGCTGGGGGGGGGTGTCTGGGGCCAACGTCCTGACTTTC | CASSWGGVSGANVLTF
. | . | TRBJ1-5 | TRBV18 | TGTGCCAGCTCACCGTCCCCAGACAATCAGCCCCAGCATTTT | CASSPSPDNQPQHF
. | . | TRBJ1-2 | TRBV27 | TGTGCCAGCAGCCCCCATTATTCGGTTGATGGCTACACCTTC | CASSPHYSVDGYTF
. | . | TRBJ1-1 | TRBV2 | TGTGCCAGCACCATAGGCAGTGGCAGGGGAGGTTCGTACACTGAAGCTTTCTTT | CASTIGSGRGGSYTEAFF
. | . | TRBJ2-1 | TRBV5-1 | TGCGCCAGCAGCTTGCATGATGACTCAGATGAGCAGTTCTTC | CASSLHDDSDEQFF
. | . | TRBJ2-7 | TRBV10-3 | TGTGCCATCAGTGAGTCAAGGGGGGTCTCCTACGAGCAGTACTTC | CAISESRGVSYEQYF
few | . | TRBJ1-1 | TRBV7-8 | TGTGCCAGCAGCTTCCGGGTAGGGCACACAGGGCTTGGGACTGAAGCTTTCTTT | CASSFRVGHTGLGTEAFF
once | . | TRBJ2-3 | TRBV7-3 | TGTGCCAGCAGCTTAACCCCCCGGGGCCTCAGCACAGATACGCAGTATTTT | CASSLTPRGLSTDTQYF
once | . | TRBJ1-1 | TRBV5-4 | TGTGCCAGCAGCCCTCCGGGGCGTATGAACACTGAAGCTTTCTTT | CASSPPGRMNTEAFF
. | . | TRBJ1-1 | TRBV2 | TGTGCCAGCACCTCGGACATTTCTGAAGCTTTCTTT | CASTSDISEAFF
. | . | TRBJ1-5 | TRBV15 | TGTGCCACCAGCCTAGGGCTAGGAAGCGGTCAGCCCCAGCATTTT | CATSLGLGSGQPQHF
. | TRBD1 | TRBJ1-4 | TRBV7-9 | TGTGCCAGCAAACTCTCAACAGGGGGCTTCGGAACTAATGAAAAACTGTTTTTT | CASKLSTGGFGTNEKLFF
. | . | TRBJ1-1 | TRBV19 | TGTGCCAGTAGTATAGGCCTGAGGGGGACACGTCTCCTTGACGCTGAAGCTTTCTTT | CASSIGLRGTRLLDAEAFF
once | . | TRBJ2-1 | TRBV7-6 | TGTGCCAGCAGCTTACTATTGGGGGGCGCGAGGTCCTACAATGAGCAGTTCTTC | CASSLLLGGARSYNEQFF
few | TRBD2 | TRBJ2-7 | TRBV7-9 | TGTGCCAGCAGCGAAGGACTAGCGGAGACCGAGCAGTACTTC | CASSEGLAETEQYF
. | TRBD2 | TRBJ2-3 | TRBV7-3 | TGTGCCAGCAGCTTAAGGCCAGCGGGGAGCACAGATACGCAGTATTTT | CASSLRPAGSTDTQYF
. | . | TRBJ1-3 | TRBV6-5 | TGTGCCAGCAGCCCCCTTCGGGAGGGCTACACCATATATTTT | CASSPLREGYTIYF
. | . | TRBJ1-3 | TRBV11-2 | TGTGCCAGCAGCTTGGCCCACTGGGCAGGGGGAAACACCATATATTTT | CASSLAHWAGGNTIYF
. | TRBD1 | TRBJ1-5 | TRBV19 | TGTGCCAGCGCAGGGACAGGGTCTCAGCCCCAGCATTTT | CASAGTGSQPQHF
once | . | TRBJ1-2 | TRBV30 | TGTGCCTGGAGTGGGACAGTCGGATATGGCTACACCTTC | CAWSGTVGYGYTF
. | . | TRBJ1-6 | TRBV28 | TGTGCCAGCAGTCCGCCGGGGGGTAATTCACCCCTCCACTTT | CASSPPGGNSPLHF
. | TRBD2 | TRBJ2-2 | TRBV7-6 | TGTGCCAGCAGCTTAGTTTCTGTAGCGGGGGCCGGGGAGCTGTTTTTT | CASSLVSVAGAGELFF
. | . | TRBJ2-7 | TRBV28 | TGTGCCAGCAGTTCGCTGACCAGTTGGGTGAGCGAGCAGTACTTC | CASSSLTSWVSEQYF
. | . | TRBJ2-1 | TRBV7-9 | TGTGCCAGCAGTACAAAGGGACCTAACAATGAGCAGTTCTTC | CASSTKGPNNEQFF
. | . | TRBJ1-4 | TRBV6-1 | TGTGCCAGCAGTCTAAACCGGGATACGAAACTGTTTTTT | CASSLNRDTKLFF
once | . | TRBJ2-3 | TRBV9 | TGTGCCAGCAGCGTAGGAGGTTCCAAGGTTACGCAGTATTTT | CASSVGGSKVTQYF
once | . | TRBJ1-3 | TRBV28 | TGTGCCAGCAGTGGCGGGACATACGGAAACACCATATATTTT | CASSGGTYGNTIYF
. | . | TRBJ2-1 | TRBV18 | TGTGCCAGCCTCTTAGTGGACAGCCAGTACAATGAGCAGTTCTTC | CASLLVDSQYNEQFF
once | . | TRBJ2-7 | TRBV7-9 | TGTGCCAGCAGCCCCCGGGGGTCCCCCTACGAGCAGTACTTC | CASSPRGSPYEQYF
once | . | TRBJ2-2 | TRBV7-2 | TGTGCCAGCAGCTTAGTGCCGCGGGCCACCGGGGAGCTGTTTTTT | CASSLVPRATGELFF
. | . | TRBJ1-6 | TRBV5-1 | TGCGCCAGCAGCTTGGAAAATTCACCCCTCCACTTT | CASSLENSPLHF
. | . | TRBJ1-5 | TRBV7-6 | TGTGCCAGCAGCTCTAACAGGAACCAGCCCCAGCATTTT | CASSSNRNQPQHF
. | TRBD2 | TRBJ2-3 | TRBV12-5 | TGTGCTAGTCGGGGGGGACTTAGCACAGATACGCAGTATTTT | CASRGGLSTDTQYF
. | . | TRBJ1-2 | TRBV5-8 | TGTGCCAGCAGCTTGTTTTCCCCGGGGGCGGCTTATGGCTACACCTTC | CASSLFSPGAAYGYTF
. | . | TRBJ1-1 | TRBV6-1 | TGTGCCAGTGGGGGTAGGGGCAACACTGAAGCTTTCTTT | CASGGRGNTEAFF
. | TRBD1 | TRBJ2-7 | TRBV6-5 | TGTGCCAGCAGCGTCACCGGGACAGGGTCCTACGAGCAGTACTTC | CASSVTGTGSYEQYF
. | . | TRBJ1-2 | TRBV29-1 | TGCAGCGTTGTTCGGGGGGAAAGCTACACCTTC | CSVVRGESYTF
few | . | TRBJ1-1 | TRBV5-4 | TGTGCCAGCAGCCCTAATACTCTGAACACTGAAGCTTTCTTT | CASSPNTLNTEAFF
few | . | TRBJ2-1 | TRBV5-4 | TGTGCCAGCAGCTTGGGGGGCGAGGGGCCTATCTTC | CASSLGGEGPIF